The rows below give T cell receptor beta chains drawn from one sample of a study of long-term antiretroviral therapy in people with HIV. The table came from immunoSEQ multiplex PCR; TCRdb's copy has only in-frame clones and leaves some out. This sample has 20,000 to 25,000 clones; roughly 84% occur once, and the top ten carry approximately 12%. Sample: unsorted PBMCs, taken 2.4 years after starting antiretroviral therapy. The source of these receptors is a man aged 35 to 55 with HIV. CDR3s include the opening cysteine and the closing phenylalanine or tryptophan. D genes are given only for firm matches. Not every row has a clone size; where given, it reads once, few, many or a size class.

V gene: TRBV10-3
J gene: TRBJ1-6
D gene: -
clone size: -
CDR3 protein: CAGGESYNSPLHF
CDR3 DNA: TGTGCCGGGGGGGAGTCCTATAATTCACCCCTCCACTTT

V gene: TRBV4-1
J gene: TRBJ1-2
D gene: -
clone size: -
CDR3 protein: CASSRVGPLGDGYTF
CDR3 DNA: TGCGCCAGCAGCCGAGTGGGACCTCTGGGGGATGGCTACACCTTC

V gene: TRBV14
J gene: TRBJ2-7
D gene: -
clone size: few
CDR3 protein: CASSQARGSNSYEQYF
CDR3 DNA: TGTGCCAGCAGCCAAGCAAGGGGGTCCAACTCCTACGAGCAGTACTTC

V gene: TRBV10-3
J gene: TRBJ2-7
D gene: -
clone size: -
CDR3 protein: CASGDYEQYF
CDR3 DNA: TGTGCCTCAGGGGATTACGAGCAGTACTTC

V gene: TRBV11-3
J gene: TRBJ2-7
D gene: -
clone size: -
CDR3 protein: CAPEGGTPYYEQYF
CDR3 DNA: TGTGCCCCCGAAGGGGGGACTCCCTACTACGAGCAGTACTTC

V gene: TRBV5-5
J gene: TRBJ1-5
D gene: -
clone size: -
CDR3 protein: CASSLAGYSNQPQHF
CDR3 DNA: TGTGCCAGCAGCTTGGCAGGGTATAGCAATCAGCCCCAGCATTTT

V gene: TRBV11-3
J gene: TRBJ2-3
D gene: -
clone size: -
CDR3 protein: CASSFGGTDTQYF
CDR3 DNA: TGTGCCAGCAGCTTTGGGGGCACAGATACGCAGTATTTT

V gene: TRBV19
J gene: TRBJ2-2
D gene: -
clone size: -
CDR3 protein: CASSAIPGLLNTGELFF
CDR3 DNA: TGTGCCAGTAGTGCCATTCCGGGACTTCTGAACACCGGGGAGCTGTTTTTT

V gene: TRBV4-2
J gene: TRBJ2-7
D gene: -
clone size: once
CDR3 protein: CASSQVVCSPSGDPWDEQYF
CDR3 DNA: TGTGCCAGCAGCCAAGTAGTGTGTTCCCCCTCGGGGGACCCCTGGGACGAGCAGTACTTC

V gene: TRBV2
J gene: TRBJ2-2
D gene: -
clone size: -
CDR3 protein: CASSESQTGELFF
CDR3 DNA: TGTGCCAGCAGTGAGTCGCAGACCGGGGAGCTGTTTTTT

V gene: TRBV28
J gene: TRBJ2-5
D gene: TRBD1
clone size: -
CDR3 protein: CAGRTGGSGETQYF
CDR3 DNA: TGTGCCGGGAGGACAGGGGGCAGCGGAGAGACCCAGTACTTC

V gene: TRBV5-1
J gene: TRBJ2-3
D gene: -
clone size: -
CDR3 protein: CASSVGPGEGNTQYF
CDR3 DNA: TGCGCCAGCAGCGTGGGCCCAGGGGAGGGAAATACGCAGTATTTT

V gene: TRBV7-3
J gene: TRBJ2-6
D gene: TRBD1
clone size: -
CDR3 protein: CASSLGGQGLAGANVLTF
CDR3 DNA: TGTGCCAGCAGCTTAGGAGGACAGGGTCTAGCTGGGGCCAACGTCCTGACTTTC

V gene: TRBV19
J gene: TRBJ1-1
D gene: -
clone size: -
CDR3 protein: CASSMALGTEAFF
CDR3 DNA: TGTGCCAGTAGTATGGCGCTGGGGACTGAAGCTTTCTTT

V gene: TRBV27
J gene: TRBJ2-1
D gene: TRBD2
clone size: -
CDR3 protein: CASSPRWLAASGEQFF
CDR3 DNA: TGTGCCAGCAGTCCACGTTGGCTAGCGGCAAGCGGTGAGCAGTTCTTC

V gene: TRBV5-6
J gene: TRBJ2-5
D gene: -
clone size: -
CDR3 protein: CASSLATGQETQYF
CDR3 DNA: TGTGCCAGCAGCTTGGCGACGGGGCAAGAGACCCAGTACTTC

V gene: TRBV5-1
J gene: TRBJ2-3
D gene: -
clone size: -
CDR3 protein: CASSSDLRSTDTQYF
CDR3 DNA: TGCGCCAGCAGCTCCGACCTCCGTAGCACAGATACGCAGTATTTT